The 22 T cell receptor beta chains below were found in one sample sequenced in a study of control samples from healthy donors and cancer patients. Method: immunoSEQ multiplex PCR; TCRdb's copy keeps in-frame clones and lacks some. Of about 140,000 clones listed, about 90% are singletons. Input material: blood. The receptors originated from a man younger than 35 in good health.

The gene calls are TRBV6-1 and TRBJ1-6, with D possibly matching TRBD1 (5 bases). There are 15 residues in the CDR3. V was clipped by 0 bases and J by 11 bases, with 14 bases between them. Germline V gene sequence: CDR1 MNHNS, CDR2 SASEGT. The CDR3 reads CASSEARGTSAPLHF. DNA for the CDR3: TGTGCCAGCAGTGAAGCTCGCGGGACCAGCGCACCCCTCCACTTT.

The chain has TRBV25-1 and TRBJ1-2; D gene uncertain. This CDR3 is built from 14 residues. Germline lookup yields CDR1 MGHDK and CDR2 SYGVNS. V lost 4 bases and J lost 8, with 17 bases in between. CDR3 sequence: CASSGPSAAEGYTF. The CDR3, as DNA: TGTGCCAGCAGTGGGCCGTCGGCGGCTGAGGGCTACACCTTC.

The CDR3, as DNA: TGTGCCAGCAGCTTGGGACAGGTGGAGACCCAGTACTTC. Residues: CASSLGQVETQYF. The gene calls are TRBV5-4 and TRBJ2-5; D perhaps matches TRBD1 (6 bases). The CDR3 consists of 13 residues. Trimming removed 0 bases from V and 5 bases from J, with 8 bases in between. CDR1 SGHNT and CDR2 YYREEE come from the germline V gene (reference sequence).

This sequence joins TRBV7-2 and TRBJ2-5; a possible D gene is TRBD2 (6 bases). This CDR3 is built from 15 residues. Germline CDR1 reads SGHTA; CDR2 reads FQGNSA. V lost 1 base to trimming and J lost 2 bases, with 11 bases between them. The CDR3 DNA sequence: TGTGCCAGCAGCTTAGTCGGGGGTTATCAAGAGACCCAGTACTTC. As protein: CASSLVGGYQETQYF.

The chain uses TRBV27 and TRBJ2-7; 11 nucleotides agree with TRBD1. CDR3 length: 21 amino acids. Germline CDR1 reads MNHEY; CDR2 reads SMNVEV (reference sequence). Unmatched junction bases numbered 24, after V lost 5 bases and J lost 3 bases. CDR3 bases: TGTGCCAGCAGTGAGGGGTCGGCGGACAGGGGGCGCAAGGGCCTATACTACGAGCAGTACTTC. The encoded protein is CASSEGSADRGRKGLYYEQYF.

This chain connects TRBV30 to TRBJ1-4; TRBD1 might be the D (5 bases). V dropped 2 bases and J dropped 7 bases, with 14 bases sitting between them. The CDR3 runs 14 residues. The germline gives CDR1 GTSNPN, CDR2 SVGIG (reference sequence). Written as DNA, the CDR3 is TGTGCCTGGAGTTCCCCGGGACTAAGTGAAAAACTGTTTTTT. The encoded protein is CAWSSPGLSEKLFF.

The gene calls are TRBV24-1 and TRBJ1-5; 10 positions agree with TRBD1. The CDR3 consists of 13 residues. CDR1 is KGHDR, CDR2 SFDVKD, per germline. After removal of 7 bases from V and 7 bases from J, the junction contained 3 bases not matched to a gene. The CDR3 DNA reads as TGTGCCACCAGCGGACAGGGGGACCAGCCCCAGCATTTT. Its translation is CATSGQGDQPQHF.

This chain joins TRBV7-9 and TRBJ2-5; D is unresolved. Per germline, CDR1 SEHNR and CDR2 FQNEAQ (reference sequence). The CDR3 contains 12 residues. Trimming pared 1 base from V and 5 bases from J, leaving 5 bases between. The CDR3 DNA is TGTGCCAGCAGCTTAGGGTGGGAGACCCAGTACTTC. Its translation is CASSLGWETQYF.

The chain uses TRBV6-1 and TRBJ1-2; D gene unclear. This CDR3 region has 14 residues. Trimming took off 0 bases at V and 4 bases at J, with 9 bases between the two ends. Looked up from germline, CDR1 is MNHNS and CDR2 is SASEGT. CDR3 nucleotides: TGTGCCAGCAGTGAAGCGCGGATAACCTATGGCTACACCTTC. This codes for CASSEARITYGYTF.

The rearrangement uses TRBV3-1 (or the pseudogene TRBV3-2) and TRBJ2-2; 9 nucleotides agree with TRBD1. Per the germline V gene, CDR1 is LGHDT and CDR2 is YNNKEL (reference sequence). CDR3 size: 14 residues. Losses at the gene ends were 6 bases for V and 3 bases for J; bases not matched to a gene: 2. The CDR3 sequence is CASRTGGYTGELFF. CDR3 DNA: TGTGCCAGCAGGACAGGGGGTTACACCGGGGAGCTGTTTTTT.

J is TRBJ2-7 and V is TRBV4-3, with TRBD2 matching 10 bases. The CDR3 is 17 amino acids. The trim removed 0 bases at V and 0 bases at J, leaving 5 bases unmatched. Germline V gene sequence: CDR1 LGHNA, CDR2 YSLEER. In DNA form, the CDR3 reads TGCGCCAGCAGCCAAGAGTCTAGCGGGGGACGCTCCTACGAGCAGTACTTC. Translated, it gives CASSQESSGGRSYEQYF.

The chain has TRBV4-1 and TRBJ1-1, with D tentatively TRBD1 (5 bases). The CDR3 is made up of 15 amino acids. CDR1 MGHRA and CDR2 YSYEKL come from the germline V gene. Trimming cost V 1 base and J 1 base, with 10 bases left between them. The chain's CDR3 is CASSQAGQGNTEAFF. CDR3 nucleotide sequence: TGCGCCAGCAGCCAAGCTGGGCAGGGGAACACTGAAGCTTTCTTT.

The CDR3 loop reads CASSVGGQGWWTEAFF. CDR3 nucleotides: TGTGCCAGCAGCGTAGGGGGACAGGGTTGGTGGACTGAAGCTTTCTTT. The V call is TRBV9, the J call TRBJ1-1; 9 bases agree with TRBD1. Germline lookup yields CDR1 SGDLS and CDR2 YYNGEE. V lost 0 bases to trimming and J lost 5 bases; unmatched junction nucleotides: 8. This CDR3 contains 16 residues.

This clone came up once. The rearrangement joins TRBV7-9 to TRBJ2-3, with D possibly being TRBD2 (6 bases). Per the germline V gene, CDR1 is SEHNR and CDR2 is FQNEAQ (reference sequence). The CDR3 consists of 13 residues. The germline V and J ends were trimmed by 5 bases and 2 bases, with 8 bases remaining between them. CDR3 in amino acids: CASSRDSTDTQYF. CDR3 DNA sequence: TGTGCCAGCAGCCGGGACTCCACAGATACGCAGTATTTT.

This chain uses TRBV18 with TRBJ2-7; perhaps TRBD2 as D (6 bases). The V and J ends lost 6 bases and 4 bases respectively, with 10 bases between them. Looked up from germline, CDR1 is KGHSH and CDR2 is LQKENI. CDR3 length: 12 residues. In nucleotides, the CDR3 is TGTGCCAGCTCCCTAGGAGGGTACGAGCAGTACTTC. Its translation is CASSLGGYEQYF.

The chain combines TRBV18 with TRBJ1-4; D is uncertain. This CDR3 is 13 amino acids long. Per germline, CDR1 KGHSH and CDR2 LQKENI. The V end was cut by 3 bases, the J end by 1 base, with 3 bases between. Here the CDR3 reads CASSPVTNEKLFF. For the CDR3, the DNA is TGTGCCAGCTCACCGGTAACTAATGAAAAACTGTTTTTT.

V and J are TRBV4-1 and TRBJ2-7; D possibly corresponds to TRBD1 (6 bases). The CDR3 length is 17 residues. Trimming removed 0 bases at V and 0 bases at J, with 15 bases between. The germline V gene encodes CDR1 MGHRA and CDR2 YSYEKL. This CDR3 is CASSQETGTMGSYEQYF. CDR3 bases: TGCGCCAGCAGCCAAGAAACCGGGACAATGGGCTCCTACGAGCAGTACTTC.

The chain recombines TRBV2 with TRBJ1-2; no clear D gene. Trimming took 5 bases from V and 5 from J, leaving 9 bases between them. This CDR3 has 12 amino acids. CDR1 and CDR2 (germline): SNHLY, FYNNEI. This CDR3 is CASSQEGYGYTF. In DNA, the CDR3 is TGTGCCAGCAGTCAGGAGGGATATGGCTACACCTTC. Full variable domain (missing parts from reference TRBV2 and TRBJ1-2): EPEVTQTPSHQVTQMGQEVILRCVPISNHLYFYWYRQILGQKVEFLVSFYNNEISEKSEIFDDQFSVERPDGSNFTLKIRSTKLEDSAMYFCASSQEGYGYTFGSGTRLTVV.

The chain is built from TRBV7-6 and TRBJ2-1; 10 bases are shared with TRBD2. The ends lost 6 bases at V and 4 bases at J; junction bases unmatched: 6. Germline-derived CDR1 and CDR2 are SGHVS and FNYEAQ. The CDR3 spans 15 residues. CDR3 bases: TGTGCCAGCAGTGCTGCGACTAGCGGGTACAATGAGCAGTTCTTC. The encoded protein is CASSAATSGYNEQFF.

Worth noting for this clone: No DNA is shown, since the ends of the CDR3 on it are uncertain; the CDR3 is the one TCRdb lists. The V gene is TRBV4-2, the J gene TRBJ1-1. The CDR3 sequence runs 15 residues, both termini included. Per germline, CDR1 LGHNA and CDR2 YNFKEQ. The chain's CDR3 is CASSQVLGTGTEAFF.

This chain uses TRBV5-1 with TRBJ2-7; 11 bases map to TRBD1. This CDR3 comprises 15 residues. Germline V CDR1 and CDR2: SGHRS, YFSETQ. The V segment lost 0 bases and the J segment 5 bases; nucleotides outside the gene matches: 4. In DNA form, the CDR3 reads TGCGCCAGCAGCTTGGGCGGGACAGGGGGAGACGAGCAGTACTTC. Translated: CASSLGGTGGDEQYF.

This sequence joins TRBV19 and TRBJ2-4; D is perhaps TRBD1 (5 bases). The germline gives CDR1 LNHDA, CDR2 SQIVND (reference sequence). V was cut by 4 bases and J by 5 bases, with 12 bases left in between. The CDR3 length is 14 residues. In nucleotides, the CDR3 is TGTGCCAGTAGTACGCAGGGTCGCGAAAACATTCAGTACTTC. This codes for CASSTQGRENIQYF.